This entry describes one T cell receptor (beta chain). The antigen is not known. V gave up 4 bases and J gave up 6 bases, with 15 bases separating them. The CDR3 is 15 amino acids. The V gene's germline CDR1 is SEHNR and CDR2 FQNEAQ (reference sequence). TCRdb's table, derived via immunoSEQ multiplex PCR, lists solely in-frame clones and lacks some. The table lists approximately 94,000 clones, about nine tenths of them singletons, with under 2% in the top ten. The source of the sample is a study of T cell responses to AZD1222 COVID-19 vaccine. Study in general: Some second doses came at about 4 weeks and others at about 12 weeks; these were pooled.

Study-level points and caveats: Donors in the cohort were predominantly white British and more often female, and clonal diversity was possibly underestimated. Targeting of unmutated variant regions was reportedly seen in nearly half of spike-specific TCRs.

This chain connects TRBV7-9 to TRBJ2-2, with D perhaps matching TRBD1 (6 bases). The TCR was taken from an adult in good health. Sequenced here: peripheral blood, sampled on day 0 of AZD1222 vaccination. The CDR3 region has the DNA TGTGCCAGCAGCTCCAGACAGGCCCGGGCCGGGGAGCTGTTTTTT. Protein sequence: CASSSRQARAGELFF. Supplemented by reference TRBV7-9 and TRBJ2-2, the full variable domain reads DTGVSQNPRHKITKRGQNVTFRCDPISEHNRLYWYRQTLGQGPEFLTYFQNEAQLEKSRLLSDRFSAERPKGSFSTLEIQRTEQGDSAMYLCASSSRQARAGELFFGEGSRLTVL.